The 27 T cell receptor beta chains below all came from one sample that was sequenced in a study of shared clonotypes between healthy human individuals. Positively selected for CCR7, the CD45RO-negative cells used as naive CD8 cells excluded terminally differentiated effector memory CD45RA+ cells. Sequenced by immunoSEQ multiplex PCR; TCRdb stores in-frame clones only, minus some. The profile shows hundreds of thousands of clones, nearly 98% of them singletons. The specimen was naive CD8+ T cells sorted from blood. The receptors here all came from a man under 40 in good health.

V gene TRBV9 combines with J gene TRBJ2-2; TRBD2 matches 10 bases. The CDR3 consists of 19 residues. The V and J ends lost 5 bases and 0 bases, in that order; junction bases with no gene match: 13. CDR1 SGDLS and CDR2 YYNGEE come from the germline V gene. Here the CDR3 DNA reads TGTGCCAGCAGTGATACGGCTAGCGGGAGTGTGGCGAACACCGGGGAGCTGTTTTTT. Translation: CASSDTASGSVANTGELFF.

This clone appeared once. The J gene is TRBJ1-2, the V gene TRBV5-1; 8 bases line up with TRBD1. The CDR3 length is 13 residues. Germline CDR1 is SGHRS and CDR2 is YFSETQ. J gave up 6 bases and V 10 bases, and 11 bases lay outside the gene matches. The CDR3 sequence is CAGTWTGYDGYTF. The CDR3 bases are TGCGCCGGCACCTGGACAGGGTACGATGGCTACACCTTC. The whole variable domain, remainder taken from reference TRBV5-1 and TRBJ1-2, is KAGVTQTPRYLIKTRGQQVTLSCSPISGHRSVSWYQQTPGQGLQFLFEYFSETQRNKGNFPGRFSGRQFSNSRSEMNVSTLELGDSALYLCAGTWTGYDGYTFGSGTRLTVV.

Points on this clone: Within the sample, other DNA sequences also encode this same CDR3. The chain joins TRBV6-6 to TRBJ2-1; D ambiguous. CDR3 length equals 12 residues. V lost 0 bases and J lost 5, with 2 bases in between. The germline gives CDR1 MNHNY, CDR2 SVGAGI (reference sequence). The CDR3 DNA sequence: TGTGCCAGCAGTTACTCGGACAATGAGCAGTTCTTC. Protein: CASSYSDNEQFF.

This sequence joins TRBV6-1 and TRBJ1-1, with D maybe TRBD1 (6 bases). Germline assignment: CDR1 MNHNS and CDR2 SASEGT. Trimming took 7 bases from V and 7 from J, leaving 19 bases between them. The CDR3 covers 14 residues. The CDR3 loop is CASTEPRGAHEAFF. The CDR3 DNA sequence: TGTGCCAGCACCGAACCGCGGGGGGCACATGAAGCTTTCTTT.

This clone occurred a few times. Other DNA variants within this sample encode the same CDR3. CDR3 nucleotides: TGTGCCAGCAGCCCCTACAATGAGCAGTTCTTC. Translation: CASSPYNEQFF. This chain links TRBV28 with TRBJ2-1; D unresolved. Trimming shortened V by 6 bases and J by 2 bases, and 2 bases separated the two germline ends. This CDR3 is built from 11 residues. In germline, CDR1 is MDHEN, CDR2 SYDVKM.

This rearrangement joins TRBV10-2 to TRBJ2-7; 10 bases are shared with TRBD1. J lost 3 bases, V lost 6 bases, and 11 bases had no gene match. CDR3 size: 16 residues. Per the germline V gene, CDR1 is WSHSY and CDR2 is SAAADI. CDR3 coding DNA: TGCGCCAGCAGCCAACGTGACAGGGGGCCTGTCTACGAGCAGTACTTC. Amino acids: CASSQRDRGPVYEQYF.

Here the CDR3 DNA reads TGTGCCAGCAGCCCGGGGGTATCGTCTTGGAATGAGCAGTTCTTC. Its protein is CASSPGVSSWNEQFF. The rearrangement joins TRBV6-5 to TRBJ2-1; TRBD2 might be the D (6 bases). The length of the CDR3 is 15 residues. Germline V gives CDR1 MNHEY, CDR2 SVGAGI. V shed 6 bases and J shed 7 bases, with 19 bases lying between them.

The V gene is TRBV27, the J gene TRBJ1-2; D is perhaps TRBD1 (5 bases). V gave up 6 bases and J gave up 6 bases, with 20 bases separating them. This CDR3 spans 15 amino acids. The germline CDR1 and CDR2 sequences are MNHEY and SMNVEV (reference sequence). The DNA for the CDR3 is TGTGCCAGCAGAAAAAACACCGTAGTAGGGGATGGCTACACCTTC. Residues: CASRKNTVVGDGYTF.

On this clone: This CDR3 is also generated by other DNA sequences in the sample. The J gene is TRBJ2-7, the V gene TRBV14; D unresolved. CDR3 size: 12 residues. CDR1 is SGHDN, CDR2 FVKESK, per germline. The V gene lost 1 base and the J gene lost 1 base, with 2 bases spanning the gap. CDR3: CASSQVSYEQYF. CDR3 in DNA: TGTGCCAGCAGCCAAGTTTCCTACGAGCAGTACTTC.

The chain has TRBV11-2 and TRBJ1-2, with TRBD1 identical over 10 bases. The CDR3 totals 13 residues. V gave up 4 bases and J gave up 7 bases; unmatched junction bases: 3. From germline, CDR1 is SGHAT and CDR2 FQNNGV. The CDR3 loop is CASSWDRGAGYTF. The CDR3 DNA reads as TGTGCCAGCAGCTGGGACAGGGGAGCTGGCTACACCTTC.

The chain uses TRBV13 and TRBJ2-1; D might be TRBD2 (6 bases). Germline V lookup: CDR1 PRHDT, CDR2 FYEKMQ (reference sequence). The CDR3 totals 15 residues. The V and J ends lost 6 bases and 1 base respectively, with 13 bases between them. Written as DNA, the CDR3 is TGTGCCAGCAGTTACGGACTACAATCCTACAATGAGCAGTTCTTC. It encodes CASSYGLQSYNEQFF.

The chain carries TRBV18 and TRBJ1-5, with no clear D. CDR1 KGHSH and CDR2 LQKENI come from the germline V gene. The CDR3 consists of 15 residues. Between the trimmed V and J ends, which lost 3 bases and 8 bases, there was a span of 17 bases. This CDR3 reads CASSPGARGEEPQHF. In nucleotides, the CDR3 is TGTGCCAGCTCACCCGGAGCGCGCGGGGAGGAGCCCCAGCATTTT.

V usage is TRBV5-1 and J usage is TRBJ2-5, with D possibly being TRBD2 (6 bases). Germline-derived CDR1 and CDR2 are SGHRS and YFSETQ. The CDR3 extends over 10 amino acids. The ends were cut back, 10 bases at V and 14 bases at J, with 18 bases in the middle. Here the CDR3 DNA reads TGCGCCGGGGGGTTCAGAGCCCCTTACTTC. The encoded protein is CAGGFRAPYF.

The chain has TRBV30 and TRBJ2-7; a weak D match, TRBD2 (6 bases). Trimming pared 5 bases from V and 3 bases from J, leaving 14 bases between. The CDR3 has 13 amino acids. Germline loops: CDR1 GTSNPN, CDR2 SVGIG (reference sequence). CDR3 region: CAWGGRARYEQYF. CDR3 DNA: TGTGCCTGGGGGGGGAGAGCCCGCTACGAGCAGTACTTC.

The chain has TRBV10-3 and TRBJ2-1; D gene uncertain. Germline CDR1 ENHRY, CDR2 SYGVKD. This CDR3 region has 13 residues. V lost 3 bases to trimming and J lost 3 bases, with 6 bases between them. CDR3 in amino acids: CAISEVDYNEQFF. The CDR3 region has the DNA TGTGCCATCAGTGAAGTAGACTACAATGAGCAGTTCTTC.

J is TRBJ2-7 and V is TRBV5-4; the match to TRBD2 covers 7 bases. Trimming at V came to 2 bases and at J to 3 bases, leaving 5 bases not matched to a gene. Germline V gives CDR1 SGHNT, CDR2 YYREEE (reference sequence). The CDR3 extends over 14 amino acids. The CDR3 DNA reads as TGTGCCAGCAGCTTAGGACGGGGGGACTACGAGCAGTACTTC. Translation gives CASSLGRGDYEQYF.

On this clone: The same CDR3 is also encoded by other DNA sequences in this sample. The V gene is TRBV6-6, the J gene TRBJ2-7; D is unresolved. Trimming shortened V by 3 bases and J by 6 bases, and 6 bases separated the two germline ends. The CDR3 totals 11 residues. CDR1 and CDR2 from the germline V gene are MNHNY and SVGAGI (reference sequence). The CDR3 loop reads CASSYSGEQYF. CDR3 DNA sequence: TGTGCCAGCAGTTATTCAGGCGAGCAGTACTTC.

The chain recombines TRBV18 with TRBJ1-2; the match to TRBD1 covers 8 bases. V was clipped by 2 bases and J by 5 bases; unmatched bases: 10. Germline lookup yields CDR1 KGHSH and CDR2 LQKENI. This CDR3 is 16 amino acids long. CDR3 sequence reads: CASSPSGQGDRYGYTF. CDR3 nucleotides: TGTGCCAGCTCACCATCCGGACAGGGTGATCGATATGGCTACACCTTC.

Regarding this clone: One end of the junction varies from germline; a read error may be responsible. The sample has other DNA sequences that encode this CDR3 too. The genes are TRBV4-1 and TRBJ2-7; D gene uncertain. This CDR3 is 13 amino acids long. CDR1 and CDR2 (germline): MGHRA, YSYEKL. CDR3 nucleotides: TGCGCCAGCAGCCAAGGAGTGACCTACGAGCAGTATTTC. This encodes CASSQGVTYEQYF.

The chain has TRBV6-1 and TRBJ2-2; a possible D gene is TRBD1 (6 bases). The CDR3 consists of 14 residues. Germline assignment: CDR1 MNHNS and CDR2 SASEGT. V dropped 0 bases and J dropped 4 bases, with 6 bases sitting between them. The chain's CDR3 is CASSEAGATGELFF. The CDR3 DNA reads TGTGCCAGCAGTGAAGCGGGGGCCACCGGGGAGCTGTTTTTT.

The CDR3: CAVRAVVGNTIYF. The CDR3 DNA reads TGTGCCGTCCGTGCGGTGGTAGGAAACACCATATATTTT. The chain joins TRBV7-9 to TRBJ1-3, with D unclear. CDR1 and CDR2 (germline): SEHNR, FQNEAQ (reference sequence). The V and J ends lost 11 bases and 4 bases respectively, with 15 bases between them. The CDR3 runs to 13 residues.

This clone has a single count. This chain joins TRBV5-6 and TRBJ2-7; TRBD1 matches at 8 bases. The CDR3 consists of 15 residues. Germline V gene sequence: CDR1 SGHDT, CDR2 YYEEEE. Unmatched junction bases numbered 5, after V lost 0 bases and J lost 3 bases. The CDR3 loop is CASSLGGTGYYEQYF. The CDR3 DNA reads TGTGCCAGCAGCTTGGGAGGGACAGGCTACTACGAGCAGTACTTC. Drawing the rest from reference TRBV5-6 and TRBJ2-7, the complete variable domain is DAGVTQSPTHLIKTRGQQVTLRCSPKSGHDTVSWYQQALGQGPQFIFQYYEEEERQRGNFPDRFSGHQFPNYSSELNVNALLLGDSALYLCASSLGGTGYYEQYFGPGTRLTVT.

The rearrangement uses TRBV11-2 and TRBJ2-7; the D gene is possibly TRBD1 (6 bases). This CDR3 is 13 amino acids long. Germline lookup yields CDR1 SGHAT and CDR2 FQNNGV. V shed 11 bases and J shed 0 bases, with 14 bases lying between them. Here the CDR3 reads CAVMRDNSYEQYF. CDR3 in DNA: TGTGCCGTGATGAGGGACAACTCCTACGAGCAGTACTTC.

J is TRBJ2-3 and V is TRBV15, with a weak D call TRBD1 (5 bases). Germline V CDR1 and CDR2: LNHNV, YYDKDF (reference sequence). The CDR3 extends over 16 amino acids. The V end was cut by 8 bases, the J end by 6 bases, with 24 bases between. The CDR3: CATEDQPVGRPDTQYF. The CDR3 bases are TGTGCCACCGAGGACCAACCCGTGGGGCGCCCGGATACGCAGTATTTT. The full variable domain, its missing parts supplied by reference TRBV15 and TRBJ2-3, is DAMVIQNPRYQVTQFGKPVTLSCSQTLNHNVMYWYQQKSSQAPKLLFHYYDKDFNNEADTPDNFQSRRPNTSFCFLDIRSPGLGDTAMYLCATEDQPVGRPDTQYFGPGTRLTVL.

The chain uses TRBV7-3 and TRBJ2-1; 7 bases match TRBD1. Germline V lookup: CDR1 SGHTA, CDR2 FQGTGA. The length of the CDR3 is 14 residues. The J segment lost 4 bases and the V segment lost 5 bases, leaving 5 bases of the junction unmatched. CDR3 bases: TGTGCCAGCAGCCCGGCCAGGGGGTACAATGAGCAGTTCTTC. Its protein is CASSPARGYNEQFF.

V and J are TRBV10-1 and TRBJ2-3; possibly TRBD2 for D (5 bases). This CDR3 has 15 amino acids. Trimming pared 2 bases from V and 4 bases from J, leaving 13 bases between. Per germline, CDR1 WNHNN and CDR2 SYGVQD (reference sequence). The CDR3 protein is CASSERVALADTQYF. In DNA, the CDR3 is TGCGCCAGCAGTGAGCGGGTAGCGCTGGCAGATACGCAGTATTTT.

This clone has only one observation. This rearrangement joins TRBV4-1 to TRBJ2-7; 11 nucleotides align to TRBD1. From germline, CDR1 is MGHRA and CDR2 YSYEKL. The CDR3 loop spans 15 amino acids. The trim removed 4 bases at V and 5 bases at J, leaving 7 bases unmatched. In DNA form, the CDR3 reads TGCGCCAGCAGCCCCGAGCGGACAGGGGGCGACGAGCAGTACTTC. Translated, it gives CASSPERTGGDEQYF.